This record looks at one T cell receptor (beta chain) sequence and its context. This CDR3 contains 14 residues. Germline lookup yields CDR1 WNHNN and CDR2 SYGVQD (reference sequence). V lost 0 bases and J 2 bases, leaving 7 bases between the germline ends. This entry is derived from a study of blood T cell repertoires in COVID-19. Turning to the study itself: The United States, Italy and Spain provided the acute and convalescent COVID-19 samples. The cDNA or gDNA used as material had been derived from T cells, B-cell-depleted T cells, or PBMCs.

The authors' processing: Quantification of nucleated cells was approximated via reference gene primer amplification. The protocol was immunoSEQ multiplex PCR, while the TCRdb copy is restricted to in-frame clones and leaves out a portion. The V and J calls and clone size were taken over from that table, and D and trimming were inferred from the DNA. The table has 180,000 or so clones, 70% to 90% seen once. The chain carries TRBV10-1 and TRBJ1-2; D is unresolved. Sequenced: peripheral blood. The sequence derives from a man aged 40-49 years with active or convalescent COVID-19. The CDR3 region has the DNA TGCGCCAGCAGTGAGTCCGGCAGGAACTATGGCTACACCTTC. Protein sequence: CASSESGRNYGYTF.